This entry is about one T cell receptor (beta chain). The junction differs from germline at one of its ends, possibly a read error. Three rounds of nested PCR, following a modified ARM-PCR protocol, produced the TCRbeta library. TCRdb analysed the multiplex PCR reads with MiXCR anew, one entry per CDR3 protein. This sample has approximately 100,000 distinct CDR3 sequences, with 65% found just once. This CDR3 is built from 11 residues. In germline, CDR1 is SQVTM, CDR2 ANQGSEA. The data are from a study of tumor and adjacent non-tumor tissue in lung cancer. Whole-study context: The cohort had about twelve adenocarcinoma, 2 squamous cell and 1 small cell patients. Each sample yielded 3.5 million to 4.5 million productive TCRbeta reads on average.

RNA was extracted from bulk tissue without any cell sorting. Distant lung tissue was collected more than 3 cm away from the tumor edge. Input material: distant non-tumor lung tissue. The V and J genes are TRBV29-1 and TRBJ1-1; TRBD1 matches 7 bases. The TCR comes from a man aged 30 to 39 with non-small cell lung cancer. CDR3 nucleotides: TGCAGCGTTGGAGGGGGCAGGGAAGCTTCCTTT. This gives the protein CSVGGGREASF.